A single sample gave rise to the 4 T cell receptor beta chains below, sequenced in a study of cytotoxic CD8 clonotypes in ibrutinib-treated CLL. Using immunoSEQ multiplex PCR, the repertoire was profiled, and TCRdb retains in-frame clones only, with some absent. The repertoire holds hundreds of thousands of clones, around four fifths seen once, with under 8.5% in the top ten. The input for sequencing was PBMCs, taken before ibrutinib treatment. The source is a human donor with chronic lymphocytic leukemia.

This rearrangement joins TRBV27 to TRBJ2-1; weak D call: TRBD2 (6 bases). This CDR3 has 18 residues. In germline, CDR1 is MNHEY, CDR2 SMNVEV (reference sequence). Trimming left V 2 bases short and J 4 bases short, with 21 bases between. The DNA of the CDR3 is TGTGCCAGCAGTTTAGTGTGGCCTCTGGGAGGCGGATACAATGAGCAGTTCTTC. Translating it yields CASSLVWPLGGGYNEQFF.

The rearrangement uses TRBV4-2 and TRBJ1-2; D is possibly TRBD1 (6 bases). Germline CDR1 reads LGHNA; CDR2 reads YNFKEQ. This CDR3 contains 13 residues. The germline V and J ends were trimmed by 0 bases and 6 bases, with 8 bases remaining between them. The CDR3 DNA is TGTGCCAGCAGCCAAGAGGCAGGGGATGGCTACACCTTC. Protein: CASSQEAGDGYTF.

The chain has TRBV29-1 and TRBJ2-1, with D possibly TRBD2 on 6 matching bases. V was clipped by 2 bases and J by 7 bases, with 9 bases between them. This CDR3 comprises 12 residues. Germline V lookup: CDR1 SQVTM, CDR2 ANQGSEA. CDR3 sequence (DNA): TGCAGCGTTGAACTGGGGGGTAATGAGCAGTTCTTC. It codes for CSVELGGNEQFF.

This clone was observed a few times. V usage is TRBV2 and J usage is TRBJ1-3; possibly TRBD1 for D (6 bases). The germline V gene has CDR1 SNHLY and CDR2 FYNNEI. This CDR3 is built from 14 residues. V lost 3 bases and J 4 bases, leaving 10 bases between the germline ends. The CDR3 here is CASSEQGRGNTIYF. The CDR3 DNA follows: TGTGCCAGCAGTGAGCAGGGGCGCGGAAACACCATATATTTT.